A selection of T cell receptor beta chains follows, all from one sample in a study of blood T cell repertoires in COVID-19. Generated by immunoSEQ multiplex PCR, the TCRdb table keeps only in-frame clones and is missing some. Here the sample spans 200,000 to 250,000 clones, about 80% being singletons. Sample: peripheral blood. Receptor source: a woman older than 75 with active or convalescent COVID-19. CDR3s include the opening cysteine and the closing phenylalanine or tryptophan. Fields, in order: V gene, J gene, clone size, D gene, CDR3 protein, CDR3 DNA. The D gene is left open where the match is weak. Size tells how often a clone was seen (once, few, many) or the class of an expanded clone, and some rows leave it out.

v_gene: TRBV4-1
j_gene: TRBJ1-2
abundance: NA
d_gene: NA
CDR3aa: CASSQGGNNYGYTF
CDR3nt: TGCGCCAGCAGCCAAGGGGGCAATAACTATGGCTACACCTTC

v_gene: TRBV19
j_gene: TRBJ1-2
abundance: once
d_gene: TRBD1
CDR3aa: CASSRDRGIEYGYTF
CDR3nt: TGTGCCAGTAGTCGAGACAGGGGAATAGAGTATGGCTACACCTTC

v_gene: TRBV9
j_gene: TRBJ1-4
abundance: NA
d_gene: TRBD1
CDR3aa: CASSAQGQGIEKLFF
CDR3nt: TGTGCCAGCAGCGCCCAGGGACAGGGTATTGAAAAACTGTTTTTT

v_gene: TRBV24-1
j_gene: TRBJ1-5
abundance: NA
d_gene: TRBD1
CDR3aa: CATSDSTGQGETQPQHF
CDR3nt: TGTGCCACCAGTGATTCTACCGGACAGGGCGAAACTCAGCCCCAGCATTTT

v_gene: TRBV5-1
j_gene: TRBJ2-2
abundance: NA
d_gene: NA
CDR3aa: CASVMGGRNTGELFF
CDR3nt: TGCGCCAGCGTGATGGGAGGTCGGAACACCGGGGAGCTGTTTTTT

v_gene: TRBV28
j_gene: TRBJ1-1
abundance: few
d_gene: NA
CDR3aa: CASSSSGVSTEAFF
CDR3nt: TGTGCCAGCTCCTCCAGCGGGGTGAGCACTGAAGCTTTCTTT

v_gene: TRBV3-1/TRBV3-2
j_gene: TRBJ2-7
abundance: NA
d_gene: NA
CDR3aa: CASSQEMQGQFEQYF
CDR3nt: TGTGCCAGCAGCCAAGAGATGCAGGGTCAATTCGAGCAGTACTTC

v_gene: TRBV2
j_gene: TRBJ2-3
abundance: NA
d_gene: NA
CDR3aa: CASSPEGGLSTDTQYF
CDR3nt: TGTGCCAGCAGTCCCGAGGGCGGGCTTAGCACAGATACGCAGTATTTT

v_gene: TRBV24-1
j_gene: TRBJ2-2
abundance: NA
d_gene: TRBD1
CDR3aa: CATSDFQGANTGELFF
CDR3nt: TGTGCCACCAGTGATTTCCAGGGGGCGAACACCGGGGAGCTGTTTTTT

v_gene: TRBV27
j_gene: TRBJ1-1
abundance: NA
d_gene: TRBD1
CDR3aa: CASSPDRGGTEAFF
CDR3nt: TGTGCCAGCAGTCCCGACAGGGGCGGTACTGAAGCTTTCTTT

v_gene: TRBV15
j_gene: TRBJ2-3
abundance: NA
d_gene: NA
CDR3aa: CATSGSGYNTDTQYF
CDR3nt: TGTGCCACCAGCGGGAGCGGTTACAACACAGATACGCAGTATTTT

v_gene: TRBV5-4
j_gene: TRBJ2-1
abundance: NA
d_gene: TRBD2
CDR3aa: CASSGGLAGGGAIWGHEQFF
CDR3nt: TGTGCCAGCAGTGGGGGGCTAGCGGGAGGAGGGGCAATTTGGGGCCATGAGCAGTTCTTC

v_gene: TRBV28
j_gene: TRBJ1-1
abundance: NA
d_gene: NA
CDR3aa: CASSPGVGKAFF
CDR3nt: TGTGCCAGCAGCCCAGGGGTGGGAAAAGCTTTCTTT

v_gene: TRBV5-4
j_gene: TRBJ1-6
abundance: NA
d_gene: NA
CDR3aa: CASSPARGMDSPLHF
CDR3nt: TGTGCCAGCAGCCCTGCGCGGGGTATGGATTCACCCCTCCACTTT

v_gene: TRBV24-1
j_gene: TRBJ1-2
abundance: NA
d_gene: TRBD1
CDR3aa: CATSDSGQGFNGYTF
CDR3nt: TGTGCCACCAGTGATTCCGGACAGGGGTTTAATGGCTACACCTTC

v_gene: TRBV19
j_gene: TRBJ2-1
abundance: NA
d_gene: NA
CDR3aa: CASSTVDEQFF
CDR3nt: TGTGCCAGTAGTACAGTGGATGAGCAGTTCTTC

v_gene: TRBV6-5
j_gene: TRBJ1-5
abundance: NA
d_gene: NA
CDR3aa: CASRQHNQPQHF
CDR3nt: TGTGCCAGCCGACAGCACAATCAGCCCCAGCATTTT

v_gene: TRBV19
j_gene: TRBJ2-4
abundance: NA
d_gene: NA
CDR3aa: CASSIIPGNIQYF
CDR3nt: TGTGCCAGTAGTATAATTCCGGGGAACATTCAGTACTTC

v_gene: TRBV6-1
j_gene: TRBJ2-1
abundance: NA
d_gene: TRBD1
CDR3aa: CASSEALGQGSNEQFF
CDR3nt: TGTGCCAGCAGTGAAGCGCTGGGACAGGGTTCCAATGAGCAGTTCTTC

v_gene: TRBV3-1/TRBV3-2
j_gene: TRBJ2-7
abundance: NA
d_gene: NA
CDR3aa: CASSQAVGYEQYF
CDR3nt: TGTGCCAGCAGCCAAGCGGTCGGCTACGAGCAGTACTTC

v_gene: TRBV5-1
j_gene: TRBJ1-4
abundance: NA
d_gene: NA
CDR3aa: CASSQTQGGREKLFF
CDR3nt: TGCGCCAGCAGCCAAACACAGGGAGGGCGTGAAAAACTGTTTTTT

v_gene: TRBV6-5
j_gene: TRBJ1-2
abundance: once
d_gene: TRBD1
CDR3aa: CASSRGQGVYYGYTF
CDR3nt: TGTGCCAGCAGCCGGGGACAGGGGGTTTACTATGGCTACACCTTC

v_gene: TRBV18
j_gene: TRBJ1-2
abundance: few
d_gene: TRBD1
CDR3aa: CASSLRTGGDYGYTF
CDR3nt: TGTGCCAGCTCACTCCGGACAGGGGGTGACTATGGCTACACCTTC

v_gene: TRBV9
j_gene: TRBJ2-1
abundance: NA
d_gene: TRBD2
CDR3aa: CASSTTYGTSGTNEQFF
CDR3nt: TGTGCCAGCAGCACAACGTACGGGACTAGCGGGACCAATGAGCAGTTCTTC

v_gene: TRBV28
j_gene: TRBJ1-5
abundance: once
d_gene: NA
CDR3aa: CASWLNRGGSQPQHF
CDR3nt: TGTGCCAGTTGGTTGAATCGCGGGGGCAGTCAGCCCCAGCATTTT

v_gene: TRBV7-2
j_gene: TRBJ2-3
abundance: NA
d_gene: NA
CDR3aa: CASSLDRVAASTDTQYF
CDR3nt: TGTGCCAGCAGCTTAGATCGAGTAGCGGCTAGCACAGATACGCAGTATTTT

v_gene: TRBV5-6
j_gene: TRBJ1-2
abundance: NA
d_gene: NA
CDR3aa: CASSLSGEGPYGYTF
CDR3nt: TGTGCCAGCAGCTTATCAGGGGAAGGACCCTATGGCTACACCTTC

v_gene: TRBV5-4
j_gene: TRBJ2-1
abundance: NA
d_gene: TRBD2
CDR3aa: CASSFGGINSYNEQFF
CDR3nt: TGTGCCAGCAGCTTCGGGGGGATAAACTCCTACAATGAGCAGTTCTTC

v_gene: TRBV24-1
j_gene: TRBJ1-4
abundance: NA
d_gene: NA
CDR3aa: CATSDPRGANEKLFF
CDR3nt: TGTGCCACCAGTGACCCAAGGGGCGCTAATGAAAAACTGTTTTTT

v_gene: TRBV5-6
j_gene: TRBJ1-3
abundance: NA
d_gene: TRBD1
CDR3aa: CASSSPDRGNTIYF
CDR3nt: TGTGCCAGCAGCTCCCCGGACAGGGGAAACACCATATATTTT

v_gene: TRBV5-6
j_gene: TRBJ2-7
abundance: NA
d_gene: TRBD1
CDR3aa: CASSSDRGPTIVFYEQYF
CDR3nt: TGTGCCAGCAGTTCGGACAGGGGGCCCACAATCGTGTTCTACGAGCAGTACTTC

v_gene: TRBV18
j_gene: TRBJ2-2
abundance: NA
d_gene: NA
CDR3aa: CASSPGLLSNTGELFF
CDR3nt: TGTGCCAGCTCACCAGGGCTACTTTCGAACACCGGGGAGCTGTTTTTT

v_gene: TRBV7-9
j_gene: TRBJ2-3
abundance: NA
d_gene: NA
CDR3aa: CASSLQSARGDTQYF
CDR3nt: TGTGCCAGCAGCTTACAATCCGCCAGAGGGGATACGCAGTATTTT

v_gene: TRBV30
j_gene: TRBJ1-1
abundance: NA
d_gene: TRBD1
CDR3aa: CAWTIQGSTEAFF
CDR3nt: TGTGCCTGGACCATACAGGGGAGTACTGAAGCTTTCTTT

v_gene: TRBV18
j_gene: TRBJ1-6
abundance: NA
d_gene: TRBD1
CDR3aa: CASSPLGQGLTPLHF
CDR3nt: TGTGCCAGCTCACCCTTGGGACAGGGACTTACACCCCTCCACTTT

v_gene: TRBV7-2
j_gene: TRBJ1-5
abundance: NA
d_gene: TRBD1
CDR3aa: CASSLRGGTGISNQPQHF
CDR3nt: TGTGCCAGCAGCTTAAGGGGGGGGACAGGGATTAGCAATCAGCCCCAGCATTTT

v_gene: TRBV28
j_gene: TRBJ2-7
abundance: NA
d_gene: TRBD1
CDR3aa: CATESGTGGKIYSYEQYF
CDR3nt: TGTGCCACGGAGAGCGGGACAGGGGGCAAAATATACTCCTACGAGCAGTACTTC

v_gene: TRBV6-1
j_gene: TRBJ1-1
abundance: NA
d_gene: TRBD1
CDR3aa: CASSDTGGDTEAFF
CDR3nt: TGTGCCAGCAGTGACACAGGGGGGGACACTGAAGCTTTCTTT

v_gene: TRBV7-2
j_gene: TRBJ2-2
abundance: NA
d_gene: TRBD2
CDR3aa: CASSLRTSGANTGELFF
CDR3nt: TGTGCCAGCAGCTTAAGGACTAGCGGGGCGAACACCGGGGAGCTGTTTTTT

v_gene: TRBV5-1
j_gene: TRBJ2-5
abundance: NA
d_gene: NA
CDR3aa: CASSKLPGQETQYF
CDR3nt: TGCGCCAGCAGCAAGCTTCCCGGCCAAGAGACCCAGTACTTC

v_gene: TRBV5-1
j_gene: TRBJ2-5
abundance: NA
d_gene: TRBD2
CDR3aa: CASSLVGLAGAYQETQYF
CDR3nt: TGCGCCAGCAGCTTGGTAGGGCTAGCGGGGGCCTACCAAGAGACCCAGTACTTC

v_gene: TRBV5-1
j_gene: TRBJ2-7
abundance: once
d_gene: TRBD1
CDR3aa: CASSEQGFPSYEQYF
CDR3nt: TGCGCCAGCAGCGAACAGGGGTTCCCCTCCTACGAGCAGTACTTC

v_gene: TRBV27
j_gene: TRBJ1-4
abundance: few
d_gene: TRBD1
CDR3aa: CASSPTGGSYEKLFF
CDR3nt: TGTGCCAGCAGTCCAACAGGGGGCAGTTATGAAAAACTGTTTTTT

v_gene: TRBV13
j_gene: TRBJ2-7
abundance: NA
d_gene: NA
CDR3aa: CASSFRAGSYEQYF
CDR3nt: TGTGCCAGCAGCTTTAGGGCAGGGTCCTACGAGCAGTACTTC

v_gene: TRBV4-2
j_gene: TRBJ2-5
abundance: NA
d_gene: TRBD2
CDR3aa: CASSQSGLVRETQYF
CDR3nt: TGTGCCAGCAGCCAATCGGGACTAGTGCGCGAGACCCAGTACTTC

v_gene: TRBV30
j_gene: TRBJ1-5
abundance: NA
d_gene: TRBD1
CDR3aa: CAWSPGTGNQPQHF
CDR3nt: TGTGCCTGGAGTCCCGGGACAGGCAATCAGCCCCAGCATTTT

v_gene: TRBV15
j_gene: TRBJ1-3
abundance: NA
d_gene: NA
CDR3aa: CATSRDRGGFGNTIYF
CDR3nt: TGTGCCACCAGCAGAGATCGGGGGGGGTTTGGAAACACCATATATTTT